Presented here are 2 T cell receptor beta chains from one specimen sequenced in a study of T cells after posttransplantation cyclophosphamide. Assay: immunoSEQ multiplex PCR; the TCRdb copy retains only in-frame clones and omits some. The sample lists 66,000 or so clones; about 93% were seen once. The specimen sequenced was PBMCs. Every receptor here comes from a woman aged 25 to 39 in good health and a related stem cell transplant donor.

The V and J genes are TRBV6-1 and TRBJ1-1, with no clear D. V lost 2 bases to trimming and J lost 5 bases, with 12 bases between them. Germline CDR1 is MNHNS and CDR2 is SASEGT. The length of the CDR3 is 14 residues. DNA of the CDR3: TGTGCCAGCAGTGAACAGCCCGCGGTTACTGAAGCTTTCTTT. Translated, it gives CASSEQPAVTEAFF.

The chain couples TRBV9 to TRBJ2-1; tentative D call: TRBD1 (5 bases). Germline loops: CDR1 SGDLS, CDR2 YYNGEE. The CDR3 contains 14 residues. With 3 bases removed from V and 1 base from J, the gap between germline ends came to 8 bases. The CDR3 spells CASSGAGSYNEQFF. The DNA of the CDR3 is TGTGCCAGCAGCGGGGCAGGGTCCTACAATGAGCAGTTCTTC.